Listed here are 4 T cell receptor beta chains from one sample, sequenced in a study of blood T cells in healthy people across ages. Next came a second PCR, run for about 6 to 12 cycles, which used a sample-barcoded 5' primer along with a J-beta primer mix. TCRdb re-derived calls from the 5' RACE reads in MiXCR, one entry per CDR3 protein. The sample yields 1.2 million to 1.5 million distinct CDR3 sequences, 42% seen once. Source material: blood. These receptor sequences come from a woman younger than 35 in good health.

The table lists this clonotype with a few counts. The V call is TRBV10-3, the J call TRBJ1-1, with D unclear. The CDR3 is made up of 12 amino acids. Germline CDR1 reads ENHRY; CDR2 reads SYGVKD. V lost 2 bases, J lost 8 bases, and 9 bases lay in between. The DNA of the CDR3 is TGTGCCATCAGTGAGGGTTTCACCGAAGCTTTCTTT. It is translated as CAISEGFTEAFF.

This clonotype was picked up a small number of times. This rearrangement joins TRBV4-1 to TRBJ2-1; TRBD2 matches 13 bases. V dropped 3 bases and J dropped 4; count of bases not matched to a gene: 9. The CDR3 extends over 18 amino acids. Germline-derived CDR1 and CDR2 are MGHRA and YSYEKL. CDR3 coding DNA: TGCGCCAGCAGCCACACTGCCGGGACTAGCGGGGCATACAATGAGCAGTTCTTC. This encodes CASSHTAGTSGAYNEQFF.

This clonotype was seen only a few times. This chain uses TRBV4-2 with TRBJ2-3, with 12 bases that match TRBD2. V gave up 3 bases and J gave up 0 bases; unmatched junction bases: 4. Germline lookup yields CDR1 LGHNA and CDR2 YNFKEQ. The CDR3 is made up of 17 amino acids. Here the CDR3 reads CASSHSSGRASTDTQYF. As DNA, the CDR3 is TGTGCCAGCAGCCATTCTAGCGGGAGGGCTAGCACAGATACGCAGTATTTT.

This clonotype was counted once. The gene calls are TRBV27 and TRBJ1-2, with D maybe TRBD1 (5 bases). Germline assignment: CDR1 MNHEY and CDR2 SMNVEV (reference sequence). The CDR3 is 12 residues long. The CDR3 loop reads CDAGHYIYGYTF. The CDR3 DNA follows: TGTGACGCAGGGCATTACATCTATGGCTACACCTTC.